This passage covers 29 T cell receptor beta chains from one sample sequenced in a study of T cells in women clearing cervical HPV infection. Produced via immunoSEQ multiplex PCR; TCRdb's table is partial and in-frame only. The table for this sample gives 27,000 or so clones. Material: blood buffy coat. These receptor sequences come from a woman between 18 and 75 years old with a cervical HPV16 infection that either progressed to CIN3+ or cleared (not recorded which).

A word on this clone: The CDR3 is cut off 3 residues early in the read; its end comes from the germline J gene. This chain joins TRBV5-5 and TRBJ2-2; 8 bases are a match to TRBD1. The CDR3 covers 15 residues. The germline CDR1 and CDR2 sequences are SGHKS and YYEKEE (reference sequence). The J segment lost 5 bases and the V segment lost 3 bases, leaving 6 bases of the junction unmatched. The sequenced part of the CDR3 DNA is TGTGCCAGCAGCTCCCAGGGGGCTAGAACCGGGGAG. This gives the protein CASSSQGARTGE. The whole CDR3 sequence is CASSSQGARTGELFF.

A remark on this clone: The read halts 3 residues ahead of the CDR3 end, with the missing end drawn from the germline J gene. The V call is TRBV19, the J call TRBJ2-7, with 7 bases lining up with TRBD1. Trimming took 3 bases from V and 2 from J; bases not matched to a gene: 1. This CDR3 contains 13 residues. Germline loops: CDR1 LNHDA, CDR2 SQIVND (reference sequence). The sequenced part of the CDR3 DNA is TGTGCCAGTAGTATTGACAGGGCCTACGAG. This encodes CASSIDRAYE. The whole CDR3 protein is CASSIDRAYEQYF.

As to this clone: The read ends 3 residues before the CDR3 terminus; that terminus is restored from the germline J gene. V gene TRBV18 combines with J gene TRBJ1-5; 7 bases are a match to TRBD1. This CDR3 comprises 15 residues. Germline loops: CDR1 KGHSH, CDR2 LQKENI. J lost 0 bases, V lost 5 bases, and 4 bases had no gene match. The CDR3 spells CASSEQGISNQPQHF. The CDR3 bases that were read are TGTGCCAGCTCAGAACAGGGGATTAGCAATCAGCCC.

Remarks on this clone: Read sequence stops 3 residues before the CDR3 end, and the germline J gene provides the missing end. The V gene is TRBV11-3, the J gene TRBJ1-1, with a weak D call TRBD1 (5 bases). Germline CDR1 reads SGHNT; CDR2 reads YENEEA. The CDR3 has 12 amino acids. Between the trimmed V and J ends, which lost 7 bases and 4 bases, there was a span of 10 bases. Partial CDR3 DNA: TGTGCCAGCAAGGGGTACGGCACTGAA. This gives the protein CASKGYGTE. The whole CDR3 reads CASKGYGTEAFF.

Note on this clone: The sequenced fragment ends 3 residues before the CDR3 boundary, so the rest is inferred from the germline J gene. The V call is TRBV6-2 or TRBV6-3, the J call TRBJ2-1, with D maybe TRBD1 (6 bases). Germline values: CDR1 MNHEY, CDR2 SVGEGT. V lost 7 bases, J lost 8 bases, and 12 bases lay in between. This CDR3 is built from 12 residues. Partial CDR3 DNA: TGTGCCAGCAATTCAGGGGCCGATGAG. Protein: CASNSGADE. The full CDR3 sequence reads CASNSGADEQFF.

Concerning this clone itself: The read finishes 3 residues shy of the CDR3 end, and the germline J gene is used to complete it. This chain uses TRBV29-1 with TRBJ2-1; weak D call: TRBD1 (5 bases). This CDR3 has 14 residues. The germline CDR1 and CDR2 sequences are SQVTM and ANQGSEA. With 7 bases removed from V and 7 bases from J, the gap between germline ends came to 20 bases. The CDR3 bases that were read are TGCAGCGGATTAAGGACACCCCTCTCAAATGAG. Amino acids: CSGLRTPLSNE. The full CDR3 protein reads CSGLRTPLSNEQFF.

On this clone itself: Coverage ceases 3 residues before the CDR3 finishes, and the germline J gene fills in the end. This chain connects TRBV6-2 or TRBV6-3 to TRBJ2-2; the match to TRBD2 covers 9 bases. V lost 2 bases, J lost 4 bases, and 2 bases stayed unmatched. CDR1 and CDR2 from the germline V gene are MNHEY and SVGEGT. This CDR3 is 15 amino acids long. CDR3 loop: CASSYRSGSTGELFF. CDR3 DNA (partial): TGTGCCAGCAGTTACCGTAGCGGGAGCACCGGGGAG.

On this clone: The CDR3 end lies 3 residues beyond the end of the read and is filled in from the germline J gene. The chain employs TRBV6-2 or TRBV6-3 and TRBJ2-3; TRBD2 is a possible D gene (7 bases). The CDR3 contains 13 residues. Germline loops: CDR1 MNHEY, CDR2 SVGEGT. The CDR3 sequence: CASIQGGTETQYF. The DNA read from the CDR3 is TGTGCCAGCATACAGGGAGGGACGGAGACG.

Points on this clone: Sequencing ends 3 residues short of the CDR3 end; the germline J gene provides the rest. The chain has TRBV28 and TRBJ1-1, with 9 bases lining up with TRBD1. The V gene end was trimmed by 6 bases and the J gene end by 5 bases; junction bases not matched to a gene: 7. The CDR3 sequence is 14 residues long. CDR1 MDHEN and CDR2 SYDVKM come from the germline V gene. CDR3 sequence: CASSRPGTGTEAFF. Partial CDR3 DNA: TGTGCCAGCAGCCGTCCCGGGACAGGGACTGAA. The variable domain in full, with the rest retrieved from reference TRBV28 and TRBJ1-1, is DVKVTQSSRYLVKRTGEKVFLECVQDMDHENMFWYRQDPGLGLRLIYFSYDVKMKEKGDIPEGYSVSREKKERFSLILESASTNQTSMYLCASSRPGTGTEAFFGQGTRLTVV.

Worth noting for this clone: The read comes to an end 3 residues before the CDR3 does, leaving the germline J gene to fill in the end. V is TRBV19 and J is TRBJ2-2; TRBD1 might be the D (5 bases). Looked up from germline, CDR1 is LNHDA and CDR2 is SQIVND (reference sequence). The CDR3 is 13 residues long. The sequenced part of the CDR3 DNA is TGTGCCAGTACCGGCAGGACAAATTCACCG. Translating gives CASTGRTNSP. The full CDR3 sequence reads CASTGRTNSPLFF.

The CDR3 reads CASSRDRESYEQYF. The DNA read from the CDR3 is TGTGCCAGCTCACGGGACAGGGAGTCCTACGAG. The chain links TRBV18 to TRBJ2-7, with 9 bases identical to TRBD1. The DNA ends 3 residues before the CDR3 does, and the rest of the CDR3 is filled in from the germline J gene. Germline-derived CDR1 and CDR2 are KGHSH and LQKENI. The CDR3 runs 14 residues. V lost 4 bases, J lost 1 base, and 2 bases stayed unmatched.

Comment on this clone: The read terminates 3 residues before the CDR3 end, so the remaining end is supplied by the germline J gene. The chain couples TRBV20-1 to TRBJ2-3, with D possibly matching TRBD2 (6 bases). Germline CDR1 DFQATT, CDR2 SNEGSKA (reference sequence). CDR3 length: 15 residues. Trimming stripped 3 bases from V and 2 bases from J, with 15 bases between. The CDR3 loop reads CSASGAEGYTDTQYF. Partial CDR3 DNA: TGCAGTGCTAGTGGGGCGGAGGGGTACACAGATACG.

To note about this clone: Coverage ceases 3 residues before the CDR3 finishes, and the germline J gene fills in the end. This chain connects TRBV12-3 or TRBV12-4 to TRBJ2-1; 9 nucleotides agree with TRBD2. The V gene end was trimmed by 2 bases and the J gene end by 3 bases; junction bases not matched to a gene: 5. CDR3 length equals 16 residues. Incomplete CDR3 DNA: TGTGCCAGCAGTTTACTAGCGGGAAACATCTACAATGAG. This translates into CASSLLAGNIYNE. The CDR3 reads in full as CASSLLAGNIYNEQFF.

Notes on this clone: Sequencing ends 3 residues short of the CDR3 end; the germline J gene provides the rest. This rearrangement joins TRBV20-1 to TRBJ2-2; TRBD2 aligns across 11 bases. Germline-derived CDR1 and CDR2 are DFQATT and SNEGSKA (reference sequence). After removal of 6 bases from V and 7 bases from J, the junction contained 10 bases not matched to a gene. The CDR3 has 15 amino acids. The DNA read from the CDR3 is TGCAGTGCCCGACCGACTAGCGGGATAGGCGGGGAG. Amino acids: CSARPTSGIGGE. In full, the CDR3 is CSARPTSGIGGELFF.

As to this clone: The read ends 3 residues shy of where the CDR3 ends; the end is completed using the germline J gene. The chain employs TRBV7-9 and TRBJ2-7; perhaps TRBD2 as D (6 bases). CDR1 and CDR2 from the germline V gene are SEHNR and FQNEAQ (reference sequence). CDR3 length: 15 amino acids. The ends were cut back, 5 bases at V and 2 bases at J, with 16 bases in the middle. CDR3 loop: CASSPWPEGPYEQYF. Partial CDR3 DNA: TGTGCCAGCAGCCCCTGGCCGGAGGGTCCCTACGAG.

Points on this clone: Sequencing ends 3 residues short of the CDR3 end; the germline J gene provides the rest. This chain uses TRBV7-9 with TRBJ2-7; maybe TRBD2 (5 bases). Germline V gene sequence: CDR1 SEHNR, CDR2 FQNEAQ (reference sequence). The V and J ends lost 5 bases and 3 bases respectively, with 11 bases between them. This CDR3 region has 13 residues. The CDR3 is CASSLGRGYEQYF. The part of the CDR3 DNA that was read is TGTGCCAGCAGCCTTGGTCGGGGCTACGAG.

For this clone: The read terminates 3 residues ahead of where the CDR3 ends, so the germline J gene completes it. The rearrangement joins TRBV29-1 to TRBJ2-2; 7 nucleotides match TRBD1. Germline V gene lookup returns CDR1 SQVTM and CDR2 ANQGSEA. The length of the CDR3 is 14 residues. The CDR3 bases that were read are TGCAGCGTTGAAGTAACGGGACAGCCAAGACAG. Residues: CSVEVTGQPRQ. The CDR3 in its entirety is CSVEVTGQPRQLFF.

A note on this clone: The read ends 3 residues early relative to the CDR3; the germline J gene fills the gap. This chain connects TRBV6-2 or TRBV6-3 to TRBJ1-4; D may be TRBD1 (5 bases). CDR1 and CDR2 from the germline V gene are MNHEY and SVGEGT. The CDR3 spans 13 residues. The CDR3 protein is CASNVRGNSPLFF. The sequenced CDR3 bases are TGTGCCAGCAATGTCCGGGGGAACTCACCA.

The DNA read from the CDR3 is TGTGCCAGCAGCTTGCTCGCGGACTTAGGCACAGATACG. It encodes CASSLLADLGTDT. The full CDR3 is CASSLLADLGTDTQYF. V and J are TRBV5-4 and TRBJ2-3, with D perhaps matching TRBD2 (5 bases). The CDR3 goes on 3 residues after the read ends, and that part is filled in from the germline J gene. V lost 1 base, J lost 1 base, and 13 bases lay in between. CDR3 length equals 16 residues. Germline CDR1 and CDR2: SGHNT and YYREEE (reference sequence).

Comment on this clone: Read data end 3 residues before the CDR3 end; the end is taken from the germline J gene. The chain links TRBV28 to TRBJ2-7; D is ambiguous. This CDR3 contains 13 residues. Trimming stripped 3 bases from V and 2 bases from J, with 8 bases between. Germline loops: CDR1 MDHEN, CDR2 SYDVKM. The sequenced part of the CDR3 DNA is TGTGCCAGCAGTTTGACACAGACCTACGAG. Translating gives CASSLTQTYE. The complete CDR3 sequence is CASSLTQTYEQYF.

The CDR3 protein is CASSYPPLETQYF. The sequenced CDR3 bases are TGTGCCAGCAGTTACCCCCCCTTAGAGACG. The gene calls are TRBV6-2 or TRBV6-3 and TRBJ2-3; D gene ambiguous. The read finishes 3 residues shy of the CDR3 end, and the germline J gene is used to complete it. CDR1 and CDR2 from the germline V gene are MNHEY and SVGEGT. There are 13 residues in the CDR3.

With regard to this clone: The read halts 3 residues ahead of the CDR3 end, with the missing end drawn from the germline J gene. The V call is TRBV7-8, the J call TRBJ2-5; D possibly corresponds to TRBD2 (6 bases). Per the germline V gene, CDR1 is SGHVS and CDR2 is FQNEAQ. Trimming took off 5 bases at V and 5 bases at J, with 18 bases between the two ends. The CDR3 length is 15 residues. This chain's CDR3 is CASSRIGSSGETQYF. The sequenced part of the CDR3 DNA is TGTGCCAGCAGCCGGATCGGGAGTTCGGGGGAGACC.

In the case of this clone: Read coverage stops 3 residues before the CDR3 terminus; the germline J gene supplies the remainder. The rearrangement uses TRBV30 and TRBJ2-5; possibly TRBD1 for D (5 bases). The CDR3 is 13 amino acids. The germline V gene has CDR1 GTSNPN and CDR2 SVGIG (reference sequence). V dropped 1 base and J dropped 2 bases, with 8 bases sitting between them. The CDR3 protein is CAWSEDIQETQYF. CDR3 bases read: TGTGCCTGGAGTGAGGACATTCAAGAGACC.

Notes on this clone: The read terminates 3 residues ahead of where the CDR3 ends, so the germline J gene completes it. The chain uses TRBV2 and TRBJ1-1; tentatively, D is TRBD1 (5 bases). This CDR3 spans 13 amino acids. The V and J ends lost 7 bases and 0 bases respectively, with 9 bases between them. The germline gives CDR1 SNHLY, CDR2 FYNNEI. CDR3 bases read: TGTGCCAGCATAAACAGGTTGAACACTGAA. This encodes CASINRLNTE. The whole CDR3 reads CASINRLNTEAFF.

About this clone: The observed sequence ends 3 residues before the CDR3 terminus, with the missing tail filled in from the germline J gene. This chain uses TRBV5-1 with TRBJ1-3; maybe TRBD1 (5 bases). V lost 7 bases and J 0 bases, leaving 8 bases between the germline ends. CDR3 length: 13 residues. Per germline, CDR1 SGHRS and CDR2 YFSETQ. CDR3 residues: CASGRDSGNTIYF. The sequenced CDR3 bases are TGCGCCAGCGGCAGGGACTCTGGAAACACC.

As concerns this clone: Read coverage stops 3 residues before the CDR3 terminus; the germline J gene supplies the remainder. The chain couples TRBV5-4 to TRBJ2-1, with 10 bases lining up with TRBD2. CDR3 length: 16 amino acids. The germline V gene has CDR1 SGHNT and CDR2 YYREEE (reference sequence). The V segment lost 2 bases and the J segment 0 bases; nucleotides outside the gene matches: 2. CDR3 DNA, as far as it was read: TGTGCCAGCAGCTTAGCGGGAGGGAGCTCCTACAATGAG. Translation gives CASSLAGGSSYNE. The CDR3 reads in full as CASSLAGGSSYNEQFF.

Turning to this clone: The CDR3 extends 3 residues past the end of the read, so its final part is completed from the germline J gene. The gene calls are TRBV18 and TRBJ2-2; maybe TRBD1 (5 bases). Germline CDR1 reads KGHSH; CDR2 reads LQKENI. This CDR3 spans 13 amino acids. This CDR3 is CASSPDSNEKLFF. Incomplete CDR3 DNA: TGTGCCAGCTCACCAGACAGCAATGAAAAG.

Note on this clone: The read ends 3 residues shy of where the CDR3 ends; the end is completed using the germline J gene. This chain uses TRBV6-2 or TRBV6-3 with TRBJ2-1; no clear D gene. Trimming stripped 2 bases from V and 4 bases from J, with 6 bases between. CDR3 size: 13 residues. Germline V gene sequence: CDR1 MNHEY, CDR2 SVGEGT. Incomplete CDR3 DNA: TGTGCCAGCAGTTACATAAGGTACAATGAG. Translated: CASSYIRYNE. The whole CDR3 protein is CASSYIRYNEQFF.

As to this clone: The CDR3 end lies 3 residues beyond the end of the read and is filled in from the germline J gene. V and J are TRBV2 and TRBJ2-1, with TRBD2 matching 10 bases. Germline V CDR1 and CDR2: SNHLY, FYNNEI. This CDR3 region has 14 residues. V lost 4 bases, J lost 6 bases, and 3 bases stayed unmatched. CDR3 DNA, as far as it was read: TGTGCCAGCAGTGCTAGCGGGAGCCTCAATGAG. It codes for CASSASGSLNE. The whole CDR3 sequence is CASSASGSLNEQFF. The variable domain in full, completed from reference TRBV2 and TRBJ2-1, reads EPEVTQTPSHQVTQMGQEVILRCVPISNHLYFYWYRQILGQKVEFLVSFYNNEISEKSEIFDDQFSVERPDGSNFTLKIRSTKLEDSAMYFCASSASGSLNEQFFGPGTRLTVL.